The present entry profiles one T cell receptor (beta chain) with its context. These data are taken from a study of blood T cell repertoires in COVID-19. About the research overall: The study drew acute and convalescent COVID-19 samples from the United States, Italy and Spain. The analysed material was cDNA or gDNA that came from T cells, B-cell-depleted T cells, or PBMCs.

Here immunoSEQ multiplex PCR was the method, and the copy in TCRdb shows in-frame clones only, minus some. The sample includes nearly 200,000 clones, approximately 82% of them seen just once. The ends were cut back, 5 bases at V and 1 base at J, with 9 bases in the middle. The CDR3 loop spans 13 amino acids. Germline loops: CDR1 MNHEY, CDR2 SMNVEV (reference sequence). The receptor was derived from a human donor with acute or convalescent COVID-19. The donor label of this sample is uncertain. The chain joins TRBV27 to TRBJ2-7; tentative D call: TRBD1 (5 bases). What was sequenced was peripheral blood. The CDR3 protein is CASSLTASYEQYF. In nucleotides, the CDR3 is TGTGCCAGCAGTCTGACAGCTTCCTACGAGCAGTACTTC.